This passage covers 5 T cell receptor beta chains from one sample sequenced in a study of CD8 T cells in Susac syndrome. Random hexamers were used to reverse transcribe the RNA input (roughly 0.5 to 1 ug). One entry per CDR3 protein, called by TCRdb with MiXCR from the immunoSEQ multiplex PCR reads. The sample has some 300,000 distinct CDR3 sequences; about 91% are singletons. The sequenced sample consisted of CD8+ T cells from PBMCs. Receptor source: a human donor with multiple sclerosis.

A single count supports this clonotype. The chain employs TRBV11-1 and TRBJ2-4; D remains ambiguous. The germline V and J ends were trimmed by 2 bases and 0 bases, with 17 bases remaining between them. This CDR3 contains 18 residues. Germline V lookup: CDR1 SGHAT, CDR2 FQDESV (reference sequence). The CDR3 here is CASSLPYGQTIAKNIQYF. Here the CDR3 DNA reads TGTGCCAGCAGCTTACCTTATGGGCAAACCATAGCCAAAAACATTCAGTACTTC.

The chain recombines TRBV15 with TRBJ2-5; no definite D call. Germline CDR1 is LNHNV and CDR2 is YYDKDF (reference sequence). The ends were cut back, 8 bases at V and 7 bases at J, with 8 bases in the middle. The CDR3 contains 10 residues. Here the CDR3 reads CATGRTTQYF. The CDR3 region has the DNA TGTGCCACCGGAAGAACGACCCAGTACTTC.

V is TRBV27 and J is TRBJ1-6; D call uncertain. The CDR3 contains 15 residues. In germline, CDR1 is MNHEY, CDR2 SMNVEV (reference sequence). The ends were cut back, 5 bases at V and 6 bases at J, with 14 bases in the middle. CDR3 nucleotides: TGTGCCAGCAGTGCCAGACTCGGCCCTAATTCACCCCTCCACTTT. Translating it yields CASSARLGPNSPLHF.

V is TRBV28 and J is TRBJ2-7, with 8 bases identical to TRBD1. Germline V gene sequence: CDR1 MDHEN, CDR2 SYDVKM. This CDR3 comprises 16 residues. Trimming at V came to 2 bases and at J to 0 bases, leaving 6 bases not matched to a gene. CDR3 in DNA: TGTGCCAGCAGTTTACCCCGGACAGGGAGCTCCTACGAGCAGTACTTC. As protein: CASSLPRTGSSYEQYF.

The genes are TRBV29-1 and TRBJ2-7, with TRBD1 identical over 11 bases. Germline assignment: CDR1 SQVTM and CDR2 ANQGSEA. The V and J ends lost 7 bases and 1 base, in that order; junction bases with no gene match: 6. CDR3 size: 14 residues. The CDR3 DNA sequence: TGCAGCGCTGCCGGGACAGGGGGTTCCTACGAGCAGTACTTC. Translation: CSAAGTGGSYEQYF.